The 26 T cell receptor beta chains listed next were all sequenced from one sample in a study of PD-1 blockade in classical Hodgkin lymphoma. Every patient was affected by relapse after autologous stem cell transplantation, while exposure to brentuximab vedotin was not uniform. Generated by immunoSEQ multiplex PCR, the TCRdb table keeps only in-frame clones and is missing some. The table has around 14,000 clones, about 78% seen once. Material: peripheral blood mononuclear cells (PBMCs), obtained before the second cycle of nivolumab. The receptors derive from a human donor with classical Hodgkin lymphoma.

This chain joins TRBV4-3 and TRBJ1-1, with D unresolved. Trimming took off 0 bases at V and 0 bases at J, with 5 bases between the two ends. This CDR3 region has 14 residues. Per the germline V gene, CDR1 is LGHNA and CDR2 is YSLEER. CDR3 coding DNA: TGCGCCAGCAGCCAAGATGGGGTGAACACTGAAGCTTTCTTT. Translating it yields CASSQDGVNTEAFF.

The CDR3 DNA reads as TGTGCCAGCAGCTTAGTTAATCTAGCGGGGGGTGGGCAGTTCTTC. It specifies CASSLVNLAGGGQFF. The chain carries TRBV7-2 and TRBJ2-1, with 11 nucleotides matching TRBD2. Looked up from germline, CDR1 is SGHTA and CDR2 is FQGNSA. Unmatched junction bases numbered 8, after V lost 1 base and J lost 12 bases. This CDR3 has 15 amino acids. Together with reference TRBV7-2 and TRBJ2-1, the CDR3 gives the full variable domain: GAGVSQSPSNKVTEKGKDVELRCDPISGHTALYWYRQSLGQGLEFLIYFQGNSAPDKSGLPSDRFSAERTGGSVSTLTIQRTQQEDSAVYLCASSLVNLAGGGQFFGPGTRLTVL.

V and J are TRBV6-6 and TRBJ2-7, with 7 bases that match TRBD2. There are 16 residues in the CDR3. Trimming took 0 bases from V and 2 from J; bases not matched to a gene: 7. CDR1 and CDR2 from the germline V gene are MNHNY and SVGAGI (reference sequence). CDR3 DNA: TGTGCCAGCAGTTACTCTTTATGGGGGGGGGCCTACGAGCAGTACTTC. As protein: CASSYSLWGGAYEQYF.

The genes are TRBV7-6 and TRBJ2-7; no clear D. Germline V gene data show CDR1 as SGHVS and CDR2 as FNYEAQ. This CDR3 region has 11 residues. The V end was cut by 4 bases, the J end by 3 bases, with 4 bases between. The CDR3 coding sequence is TGTGCCAGCAGCTCTTACTACGAGCAGTACTTC. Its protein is CASSSYYEQYF.

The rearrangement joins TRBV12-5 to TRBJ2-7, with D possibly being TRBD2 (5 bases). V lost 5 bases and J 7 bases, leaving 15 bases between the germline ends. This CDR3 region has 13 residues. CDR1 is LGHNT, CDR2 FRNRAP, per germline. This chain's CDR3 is CASGSLSTGEQYF. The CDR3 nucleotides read TGTGCTAGTGGTAGCCTTAGCACGGGGGAGCAGTACTTC.

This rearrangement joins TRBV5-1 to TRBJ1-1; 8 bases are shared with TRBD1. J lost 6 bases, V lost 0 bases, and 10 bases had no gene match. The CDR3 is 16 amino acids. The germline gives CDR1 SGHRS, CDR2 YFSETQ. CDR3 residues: CASSLVGGTGLAEAFF. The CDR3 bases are TGCGCCAGCAGCTTGGTCGGGGGGACAGGACTAGCTGAAGCTTTCTTT.

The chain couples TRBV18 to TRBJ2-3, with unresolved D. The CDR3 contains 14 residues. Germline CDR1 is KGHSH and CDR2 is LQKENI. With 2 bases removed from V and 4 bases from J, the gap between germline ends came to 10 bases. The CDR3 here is CASSPFEKPDTQYF. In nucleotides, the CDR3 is TGTGCCAGCTCACCATTCGAGAAGCCAGATACGCAGTATTTT.

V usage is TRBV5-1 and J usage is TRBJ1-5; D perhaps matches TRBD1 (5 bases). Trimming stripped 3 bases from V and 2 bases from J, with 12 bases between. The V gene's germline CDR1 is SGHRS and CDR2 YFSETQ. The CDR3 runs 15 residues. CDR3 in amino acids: CASSYLQACNQPQHF. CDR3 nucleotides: TGCGCCAGCAGCTACCTACAGGCTTGCAATCAGCCCCAGCATTTT.

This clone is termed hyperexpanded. The CDR3 sequence: CASSQDWVLDTIYF. In DNA, the CDR3 is TGCGCCAGCAGCCAAGACTGGGTCCTTGACACCATATATTTT. V and J are TRBV4-3 and TRBJ1-3; D is uncertain. The CDR3 loop spans 14 amino acids. V was trimmed by 0 bases and J by 8 bases, leaving 11 bases between them. The germline V gene has CDR1 LGHNA and CDR2 YSLEER.

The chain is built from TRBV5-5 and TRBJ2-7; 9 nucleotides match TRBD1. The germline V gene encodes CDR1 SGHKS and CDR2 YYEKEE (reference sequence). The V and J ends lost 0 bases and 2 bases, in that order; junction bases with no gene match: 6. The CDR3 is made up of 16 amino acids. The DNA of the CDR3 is TGTGCCAGCAGCTTGGGTCCGGGACAGGGAACCTACGAGCAGTACTTC. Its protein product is CASSLGPGQGTYEQYF.

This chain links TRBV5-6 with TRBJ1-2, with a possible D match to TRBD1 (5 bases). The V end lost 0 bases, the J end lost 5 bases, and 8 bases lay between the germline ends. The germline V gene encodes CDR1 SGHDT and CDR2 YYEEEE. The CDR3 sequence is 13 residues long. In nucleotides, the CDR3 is TGTGCCAGCAGCTTGGGACAGAAATATGGCTACACCTTC. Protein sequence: CASSLGQKYGYTF.

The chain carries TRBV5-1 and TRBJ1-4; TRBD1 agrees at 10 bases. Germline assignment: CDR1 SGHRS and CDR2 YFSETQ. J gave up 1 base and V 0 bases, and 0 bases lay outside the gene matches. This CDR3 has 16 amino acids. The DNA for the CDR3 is TGCGCCAGCAGCTTGGGGGACAGGGGAACTAATGAAAAACTGTTTTTT. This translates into CASSLGDRGTNEKLFF.

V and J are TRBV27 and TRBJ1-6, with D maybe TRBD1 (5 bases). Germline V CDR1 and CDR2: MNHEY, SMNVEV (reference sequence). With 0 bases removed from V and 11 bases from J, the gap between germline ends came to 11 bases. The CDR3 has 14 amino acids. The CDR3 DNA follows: TGTGCCAGCAGTTTATCGGGGACTGCTACACCCCTCCACTTT. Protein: CASSLSGTATPLHF.

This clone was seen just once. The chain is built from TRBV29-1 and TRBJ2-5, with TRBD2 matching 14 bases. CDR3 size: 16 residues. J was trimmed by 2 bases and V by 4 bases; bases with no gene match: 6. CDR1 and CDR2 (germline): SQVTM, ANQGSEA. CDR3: CSVARGTSGGQETQYF. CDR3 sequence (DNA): TGCAGCGTTGCAAGGGGGACTAGCGGGGGTCAAGAGACCCAGTACTTC.

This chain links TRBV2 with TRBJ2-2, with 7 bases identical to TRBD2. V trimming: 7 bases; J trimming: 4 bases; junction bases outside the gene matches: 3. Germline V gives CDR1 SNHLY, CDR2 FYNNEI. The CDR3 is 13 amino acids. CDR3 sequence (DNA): TGTGCCAGCACCAGGGAGGGCACCGGGGAGCTGTTTTTT. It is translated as CASTREGTGELFF.

The CDR3 loop reads CASSLYQGVHEQYF. Written as DNA, the CDR3 is TGTGCCAGCAGTTTATATCAGGGGGTGCACGAGCAGTACTTC. The chain is built from TRBV28 and TRBJ2-7; 7 bases are shared with TRBD1. The CDR3 is made up of 14 amino acids. Germline trimming cut 1 base from V and 5 bases from J; bases unmatched to any gene: 5. The germline gives CDR1 MDHEN, CDR2 SYDVKM.

The CDR3 loop is CASSLEIQGGTEAFF. The CDR3 region has the DNA TGCGCCAGCAGCTTGGAGATACAGGGGGGCACTGAAGCTTTCTTT. The rearrangement links TRBV5-1 to TRBJ1-1; 8 bases are shared with TRBD1. The CDR3 is 15 residues long. Trimming removed 0 bases from V and 4 bases from J; junction bases left unmatched: 5. Germline CDR1 SGHRS, CDR2 YFSETQ.

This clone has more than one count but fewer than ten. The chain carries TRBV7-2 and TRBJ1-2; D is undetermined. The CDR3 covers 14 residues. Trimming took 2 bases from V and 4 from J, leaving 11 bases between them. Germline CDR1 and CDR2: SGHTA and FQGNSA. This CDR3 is CASSLFGRPYGYTF. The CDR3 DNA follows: TGTGCCAGCAGCTTATTCGGCAGGCCCTATGGCTACACCTTC.

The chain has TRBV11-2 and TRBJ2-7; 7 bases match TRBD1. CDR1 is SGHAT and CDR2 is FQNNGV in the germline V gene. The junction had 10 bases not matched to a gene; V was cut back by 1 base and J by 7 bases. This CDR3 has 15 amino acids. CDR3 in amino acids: CASSLVGQGVGEQYF. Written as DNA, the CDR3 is TGTGCCAGCAGCTTAGTCGGCCAGGGGGTAGGGGAGCAGTACTTC.

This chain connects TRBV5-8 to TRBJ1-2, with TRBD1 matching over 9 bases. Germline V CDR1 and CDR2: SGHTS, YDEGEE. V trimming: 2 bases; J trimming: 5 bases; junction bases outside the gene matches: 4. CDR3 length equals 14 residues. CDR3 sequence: CASSFRDREYGYTF. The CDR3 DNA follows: TGTGCCAGCAGCTTCCGGGACAGGGAGTATGGCTACACCTTC.

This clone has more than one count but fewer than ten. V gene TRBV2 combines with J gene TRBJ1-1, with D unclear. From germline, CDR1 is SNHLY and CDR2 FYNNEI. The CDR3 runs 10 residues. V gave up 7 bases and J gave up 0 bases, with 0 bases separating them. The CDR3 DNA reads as TGTGCCAGCATGAACACTGAAGCTTTCTTT. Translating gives CASMNTEAFF.

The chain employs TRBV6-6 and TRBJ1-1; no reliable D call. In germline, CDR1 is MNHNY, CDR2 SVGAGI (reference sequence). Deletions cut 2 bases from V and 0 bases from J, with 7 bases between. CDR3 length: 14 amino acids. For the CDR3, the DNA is TGTGCCAGCAGTTACGACGGACTGAACACTGAAGCTTTCTTT. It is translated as CASSYDGLNTEAFF.

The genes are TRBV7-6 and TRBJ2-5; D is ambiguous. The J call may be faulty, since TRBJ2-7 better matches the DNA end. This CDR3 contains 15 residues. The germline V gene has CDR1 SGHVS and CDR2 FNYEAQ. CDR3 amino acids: CASSLVPGSPYEQYF. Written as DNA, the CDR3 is TGTGCCAGCAGCTTAGTGCCTGGCAGTCCCTACGAGCAGTACTTC.

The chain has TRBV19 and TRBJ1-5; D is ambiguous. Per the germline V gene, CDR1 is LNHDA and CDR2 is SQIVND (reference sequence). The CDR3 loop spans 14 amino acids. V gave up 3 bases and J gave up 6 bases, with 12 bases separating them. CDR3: CASSMAAWSQPQHF. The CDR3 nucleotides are TGTGCCAGTAGTATGGCAGCCTGGAGTCAGCCCCAGCATTTT. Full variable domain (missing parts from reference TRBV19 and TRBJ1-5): DGGITQSPKYLFRKEGQNVTLSCEQNLNHDAMYWYRQDPGQGLRLIYYSQIVNDFQKGDIAEGYSVSREKKESFPLTVTSAQKNPTAFYLCASSMAAWSQPQHFGDGTRLSIL.

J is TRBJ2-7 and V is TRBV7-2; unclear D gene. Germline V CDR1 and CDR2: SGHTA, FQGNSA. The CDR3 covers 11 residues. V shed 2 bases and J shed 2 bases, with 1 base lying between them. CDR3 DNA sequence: TGTGCCAGCAGCTTAACCTACGAGCAGTACTTC. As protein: CASSLTYEQYF.

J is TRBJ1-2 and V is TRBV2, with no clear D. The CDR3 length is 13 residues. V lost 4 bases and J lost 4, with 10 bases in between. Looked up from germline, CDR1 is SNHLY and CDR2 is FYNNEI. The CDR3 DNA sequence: TGTGCCAGCAGTGGGCATTCCCTCTATGGCTACACCTTC. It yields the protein CASSGHSLYGYTF.